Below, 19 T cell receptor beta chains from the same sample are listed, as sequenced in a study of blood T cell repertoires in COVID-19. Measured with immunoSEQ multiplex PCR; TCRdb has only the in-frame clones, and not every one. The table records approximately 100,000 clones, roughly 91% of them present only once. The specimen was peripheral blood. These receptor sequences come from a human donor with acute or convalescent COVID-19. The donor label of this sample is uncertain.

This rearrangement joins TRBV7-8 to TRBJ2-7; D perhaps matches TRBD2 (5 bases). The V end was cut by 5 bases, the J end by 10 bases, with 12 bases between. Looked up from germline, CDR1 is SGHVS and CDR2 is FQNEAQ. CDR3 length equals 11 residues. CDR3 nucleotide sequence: TGTGCCAGCAGCCTCCGGGGAATCCAGTACTTC. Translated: CASSLRGIQYF.

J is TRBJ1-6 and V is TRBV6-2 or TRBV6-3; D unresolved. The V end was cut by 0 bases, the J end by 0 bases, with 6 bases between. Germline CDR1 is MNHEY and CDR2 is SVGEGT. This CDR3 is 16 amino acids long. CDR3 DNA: TGTGCCAGCAGTTACTCAAGGAGCTCCTATAATTCACCCCTCCACTTT. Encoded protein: CASSYSRSSYNSPLHF.

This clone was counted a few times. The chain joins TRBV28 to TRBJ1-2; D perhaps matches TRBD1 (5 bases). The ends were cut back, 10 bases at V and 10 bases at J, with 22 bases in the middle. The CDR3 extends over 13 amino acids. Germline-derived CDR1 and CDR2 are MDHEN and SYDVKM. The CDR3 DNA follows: TGTGCCACTCGGACGACGGGGGTTCTTGTCTACACCTTC. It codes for CATRTTGVLVYTF.

CDR3 DNA sequence: TGTGCCAGCACCCGAGCGGGAGCACCAATCTACGAGCAGTACTTC. It is translated as CASTRAGAPIYEQYF. This sequence joins TRBV7-8 and TRBJ2-7; 8 positions match TRBD2. The CDR3 spans 15 residues. The junction had 11 bases not matched to a gene; V was cut back by 7 bases and J by 3 bases. Per the germline V gene, CDR1 is SGHVS and CDR2 is FQNEAQ.

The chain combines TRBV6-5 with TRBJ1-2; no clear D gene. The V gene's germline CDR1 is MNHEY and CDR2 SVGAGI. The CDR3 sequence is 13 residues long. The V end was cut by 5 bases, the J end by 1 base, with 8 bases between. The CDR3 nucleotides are TGTGCCAGCAGTATAAGACTTAACTATGGCTACACCTTC. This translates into CASSIRLNYGYTF.

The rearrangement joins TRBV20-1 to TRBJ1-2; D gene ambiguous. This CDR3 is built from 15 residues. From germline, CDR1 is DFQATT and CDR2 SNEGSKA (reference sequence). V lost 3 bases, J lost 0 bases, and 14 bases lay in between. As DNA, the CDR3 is TGCAGTGCTAGTGTCAGGATAAAAGCTAACTATGGCTACACCTTC. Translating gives CSASVRIKANYGYTF.

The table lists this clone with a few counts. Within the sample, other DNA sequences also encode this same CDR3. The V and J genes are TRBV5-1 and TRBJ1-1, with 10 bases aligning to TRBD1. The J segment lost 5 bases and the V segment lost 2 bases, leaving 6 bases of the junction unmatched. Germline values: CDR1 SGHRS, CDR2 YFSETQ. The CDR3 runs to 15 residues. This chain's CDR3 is CASSFTGQGRTEAFF. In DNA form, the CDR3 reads TGCGCCAGCAGCTTTACGGGACAGGGGAGGACTGAAGCTTTCTTT. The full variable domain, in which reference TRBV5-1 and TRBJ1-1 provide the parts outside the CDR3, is KAGVTQTPRYLIKTRGQQVTLSCSPISGHRSVSWYQQTPGQGLQFLFEYFSETQRNKGNFPGRFSGRQFSNSRSEMNVSTLELGDSALYLCASSFTGQGRTEAFFGQGTRLTVV.

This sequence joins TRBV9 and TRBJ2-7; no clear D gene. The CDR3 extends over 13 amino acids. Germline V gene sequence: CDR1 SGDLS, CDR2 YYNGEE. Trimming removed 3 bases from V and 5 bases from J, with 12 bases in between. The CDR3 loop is CASSGYNLDEQYF. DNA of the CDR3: TGTGCCAGCAGCGGATATAATCTAGACGAGCAGTACTTC. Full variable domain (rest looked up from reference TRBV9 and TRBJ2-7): DSGVTQTPKHLITATGQRVTLRCSPRSGDLSVYWYQQSLDQGLQFLIQYYNGEERAKGNILERFSAQQFPDLHSELNLSSLELGDSALYFCASSGYNLDEQYFGPGTRLTVT.

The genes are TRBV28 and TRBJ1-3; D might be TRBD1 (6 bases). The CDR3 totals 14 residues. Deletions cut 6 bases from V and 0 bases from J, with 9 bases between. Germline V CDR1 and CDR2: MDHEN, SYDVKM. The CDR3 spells CASRDSTSGNTIYF. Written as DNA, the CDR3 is TGTGCCAGCAGGGACAGCACCTCTGGAAACACCATATATTTT. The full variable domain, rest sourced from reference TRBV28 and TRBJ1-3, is DVKVTQSSRYLVKRTGEKVFLECVQDMDHENMFWYRQDPGLGLRLIYFSYDVKMKEKGDIPEGYSVSREKKERFSLILESASTNQTSMYLCASRDSTSGNTIYFGEGSWLTVV.

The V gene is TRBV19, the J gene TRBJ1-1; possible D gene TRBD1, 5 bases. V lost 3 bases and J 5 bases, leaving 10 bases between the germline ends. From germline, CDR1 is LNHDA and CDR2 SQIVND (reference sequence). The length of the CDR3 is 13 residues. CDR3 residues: CASSMTAGTEAFF. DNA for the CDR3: TGTGCCAGTAGTATGACTGCAGGGACTGAAGCTTTCTTT.

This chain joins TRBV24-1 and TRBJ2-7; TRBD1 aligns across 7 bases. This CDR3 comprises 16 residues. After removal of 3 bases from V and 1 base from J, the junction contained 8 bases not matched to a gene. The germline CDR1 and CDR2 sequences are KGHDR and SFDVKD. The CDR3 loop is CATSDTGTDGSYEQYF. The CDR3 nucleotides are TGTGCCACCAGTGATACCGGGACAGATGGATCCTACGAGCAGTACTTC.

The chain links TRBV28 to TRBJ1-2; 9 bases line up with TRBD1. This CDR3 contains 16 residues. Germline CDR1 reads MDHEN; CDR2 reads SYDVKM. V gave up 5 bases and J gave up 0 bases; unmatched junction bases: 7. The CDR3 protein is CASSTGGALANYGYTF. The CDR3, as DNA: TGTGCCAGCAGTACAGGGGGCGCATTAGCTAACTATGGCTACACCTTC.

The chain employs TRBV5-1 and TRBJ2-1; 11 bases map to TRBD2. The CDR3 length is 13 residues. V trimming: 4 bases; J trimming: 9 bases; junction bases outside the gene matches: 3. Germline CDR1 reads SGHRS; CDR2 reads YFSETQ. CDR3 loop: CASSVGTSGEQFF. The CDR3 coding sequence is TGCGCCAGCAGCGTCGGGACTAGCGGTGAGCAGTTCTTC.

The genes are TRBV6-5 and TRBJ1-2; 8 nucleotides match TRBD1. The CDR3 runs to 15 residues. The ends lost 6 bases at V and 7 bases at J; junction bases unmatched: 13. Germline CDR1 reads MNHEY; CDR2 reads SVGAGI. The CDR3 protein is CASSPVGTGLSGYTF. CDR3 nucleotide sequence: TGTGCCAGCAGCCCCGTCGGGACAGGCCTTTCTGGCTACACCTTC.

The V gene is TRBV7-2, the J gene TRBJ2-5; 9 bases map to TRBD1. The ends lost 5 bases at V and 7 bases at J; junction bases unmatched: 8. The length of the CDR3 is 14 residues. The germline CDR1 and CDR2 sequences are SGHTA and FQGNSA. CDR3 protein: CASSVGQGRGTQYF. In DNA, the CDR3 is TGTGCCAGCAGCGTTGGACAGGGGAGGGGGACCCAGTACTTC.

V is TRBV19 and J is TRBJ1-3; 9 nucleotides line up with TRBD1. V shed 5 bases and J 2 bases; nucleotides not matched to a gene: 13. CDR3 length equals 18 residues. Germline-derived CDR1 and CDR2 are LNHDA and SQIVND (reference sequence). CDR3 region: CASSPTSGTGTPGNTIYF. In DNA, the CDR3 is TGTGCCAGTAGTCCTACCTCCGGGACAGGGACACCTGGAAACACCATATATTTT.

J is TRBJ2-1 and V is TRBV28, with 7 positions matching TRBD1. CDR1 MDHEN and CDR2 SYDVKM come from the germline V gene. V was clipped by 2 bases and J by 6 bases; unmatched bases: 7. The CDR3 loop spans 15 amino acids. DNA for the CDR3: TGTGCCAGCAGTTTAGGGGACAGCCCATTCAATGAGCAGTTCTTC. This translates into CASSLGDSPFNEQFF.

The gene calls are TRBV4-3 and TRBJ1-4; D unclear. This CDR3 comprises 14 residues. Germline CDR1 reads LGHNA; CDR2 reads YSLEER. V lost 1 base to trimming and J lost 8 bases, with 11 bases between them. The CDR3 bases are TGCGCCAGCAGCCAAGCCCAGGCTGAGGAAAAACTGTTTTTT. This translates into CASSQAQAEEKLFF.

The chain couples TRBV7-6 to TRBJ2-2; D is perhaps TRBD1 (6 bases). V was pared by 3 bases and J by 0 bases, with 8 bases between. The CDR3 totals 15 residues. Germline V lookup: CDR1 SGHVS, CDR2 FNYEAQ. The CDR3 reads CASSLRTANTGELFF. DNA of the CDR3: TGTGCCAGCAGCTTGAGGACAGCGAACACCGGGGAGCTGTTTTTT.